This is a list of T cell receptor beta chains from one sample in a study of T-cell memory formation after mild COVID-19. TCRdb reprocessed the 5' RACE reads with MiXCR, giving one entry per CDR3 protein. Of fewer than 250,000 distinct CDR3 sequences in the sample, roughly a tenth are singletons; the top ten hold approximately 2.8%. Sequencing input: PBMCs or a T cell subset sorted from them (not recorded which). The source is a young man who had mild COVID-19 (a few samples of this study predate the infection). Cell type and time point are not known. The CDR3 runs from the conserved cysteine through the conserved F or W. Fields, in order: D gene, clone size, J gene, V gene, CDR3 protein, CDR3 DNA. The D gene is left open where the match is weak. Not every row has a clone size; where given, it reads once, few, many or a size class.

TRBD2	NA	TRBJ2-2	TRBV7-2	CASSLVGVAGNTGELFF	TGTGCCAGCAGCTTAGTAGGGGTAGCGGGAAACACCGGGGAGCTGTTTTTT
TRBD2	few	TRBJ2-5	TRBV7-7	CASSLAPSGLGETQYF	TGTGCTAGCAGCTTAGCCCCTAGCGGCTTGGGGGAGACCCAGTACTTC
NA	NA	TRBJ2-4	TRBV7-2	CASSLEPAKNIQYF	TGTGCCAGCAGCTTAGAGCCAGCCAAAAACATTCAGTACTTC
TRBD1	many	TRBJ2-5	TRBV5-6	CASSLGQGVETQYF	TGTGCCAGCAGCTTGGGCCAGGGGGTCGAGACCCAGTACTTC
NA	many	TRBJ2-1	TRBV7-6	CASSPLPAYNEQFF	TGTGCCAGCAGCCCCTTGCCAGCCTACAATGAGCAGTTCTTC
TRBD1	NA	TRBJ1-5	TRBV5-1	CASSLGDSANQPQHF	TGCGCCAGCAGCTTGGGGGACAGCGCAAATCAGCCCCAGCATTTT
NA	few	TRBJ2-3	TRBV27	CASSRLQGTDTQYF	TGTGCCAGCAGTCGTCTTCAGGGGACAGATACGCAGTATTTT
NA	NA	TRBJ1-1	TRBV5-1	CASSLGLTGVTEDFF	TGCGCCAGCAGCTTGGGGCTAACGGGGGTAACTGAAGATTTCTTT
NA	few	TRBJ2-5	TRBV3-1	CASEARGQETQYF	TGTGCCAGCGAGGCGCGTGGCCAAGAGACCCAGTACTTC
TRBD2	NA	TRBJ2-3	TRBV19	CASRKRGNTDTQYF	TGTGCCAGTAGGAAGCGGGGCAACACAGATACGCAGTATTTT
TRBD2	NA	TRBJ2-3	TRBV4-3	CASSQAGGGDTQYF	TGCGCCAGCAGCCAGGCGGGGGGAGGAGATACGCAGTATTTT
TRBD1	NA	TRBJ1-3	TRBV24-1	CATSDPRQGGNTIYF	TGTGCCACCAGTGATCCCAGACAGGGAGGAAACACCATATATTTT
NA	few	TRBJ1-6	TRBV9	CASNLDGNSPLHF	TGTGCCAGCAACCTGGACGGGAATTCACCCCTCCACTTT